The sequence of this TCR beta chain was determined in a study of blood T cell repertoires in COVID-19. Participant ages covered about 18 to 89 years across 25 or so US areas. V shed 2 bases, J shed 6 bases, and the junction held 3 bases outside the gene matches. The CDR3 runs to 13 residues. Germline V gene sequence: CDR1 SEHNR, CDR2 FQNEAQ (reference sequence). The authors' processing: The assay estimated nucleated cells by amplifying reference gene primers. Sequencing used immunoSEQ multiplex PCR; TCRdb keeps in-frame clones, though not all of them. That table gives V, J and clone size, and the DNA gave D and trimming. Of some 300,000 clones detected, around 84% appear once; the ten largest clones hold about 4.1%.

The sequence came from a man under 40 who had recovered from COVID-19. The chain is built from TRBV7-9 and TRBJ1-1, with 7 bases fitting TRBD1. Sequencing input: PBMCs or T cells enriched from blood (not recorded which). CDR3 sequence: CASSLRTGAEAFF. The CDR3 DNA follows: TGTGCCAGCAGCTTAAGGACAGGAGCTGAAGCTTTCTTT.